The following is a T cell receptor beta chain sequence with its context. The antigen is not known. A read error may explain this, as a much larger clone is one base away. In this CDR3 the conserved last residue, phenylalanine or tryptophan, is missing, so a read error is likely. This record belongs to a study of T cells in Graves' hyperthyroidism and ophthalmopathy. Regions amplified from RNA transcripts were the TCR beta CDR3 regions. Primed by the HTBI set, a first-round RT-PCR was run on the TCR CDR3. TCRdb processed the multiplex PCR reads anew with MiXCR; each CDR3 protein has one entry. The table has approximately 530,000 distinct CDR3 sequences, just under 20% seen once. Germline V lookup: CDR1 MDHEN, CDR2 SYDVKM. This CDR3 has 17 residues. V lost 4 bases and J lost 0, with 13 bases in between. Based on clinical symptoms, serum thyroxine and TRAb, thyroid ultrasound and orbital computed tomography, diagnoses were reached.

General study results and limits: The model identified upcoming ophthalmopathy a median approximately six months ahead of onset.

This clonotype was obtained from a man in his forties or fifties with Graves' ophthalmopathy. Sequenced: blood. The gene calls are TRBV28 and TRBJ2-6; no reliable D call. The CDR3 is CASSSLHSPSGANVLTL. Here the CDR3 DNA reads TGTGCCAGCAGTTCTTTACACTCTCCCTCTGGGGCCAACGTCCTGACTCTC.